The T cell receptor beta chain described here comes from a study of blood T cell repertoires in COVID-19. Study background: Researchers got acute and convalescent COVID-19 samples from the United States, Italy and Spain. Sources were T cells, B-cell-depleted T cells, or PBMCs; the material itself was cDNA or gDNA.

Data came from immunoSEQ multiplex PCR; TCRdb stores just in-frame clones and leaves some out. The table shows under 150,000 clones, with about 91% occurring only once. The sequencing input was peripheral blood. The sequence was collected from a human donor in a cohort sampled during active COVID-19.

CDR3 region: CASSPKTGYYEQYF. CDR3 sequence (DNA): TGTGCCAGCTCACCTAAGACAGGGTATTACGAGCAGTACTTC. The chain combines TRBV18 with TRBJ2-7; TRBD1 agrees at 7 bases. V shed 3 bases and J 4 bases; nucleotides not matched to a gene: 6. This CDR3 region has 14 residues. Germline V CDR1 and CDR2: KGHSH, LQKENI.